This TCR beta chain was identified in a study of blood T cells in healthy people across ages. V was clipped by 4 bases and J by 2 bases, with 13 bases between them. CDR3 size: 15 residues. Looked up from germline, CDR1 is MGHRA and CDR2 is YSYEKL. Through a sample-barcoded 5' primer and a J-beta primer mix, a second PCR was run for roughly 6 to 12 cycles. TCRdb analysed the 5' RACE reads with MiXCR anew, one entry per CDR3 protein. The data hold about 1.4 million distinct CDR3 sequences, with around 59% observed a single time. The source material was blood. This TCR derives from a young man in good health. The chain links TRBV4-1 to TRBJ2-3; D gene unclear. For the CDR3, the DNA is TGCGCCAGCAGCCCGCTGGGCGACTTCACAGATACGCAGTATTTT. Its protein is CASSPLGDFTDTQYF.